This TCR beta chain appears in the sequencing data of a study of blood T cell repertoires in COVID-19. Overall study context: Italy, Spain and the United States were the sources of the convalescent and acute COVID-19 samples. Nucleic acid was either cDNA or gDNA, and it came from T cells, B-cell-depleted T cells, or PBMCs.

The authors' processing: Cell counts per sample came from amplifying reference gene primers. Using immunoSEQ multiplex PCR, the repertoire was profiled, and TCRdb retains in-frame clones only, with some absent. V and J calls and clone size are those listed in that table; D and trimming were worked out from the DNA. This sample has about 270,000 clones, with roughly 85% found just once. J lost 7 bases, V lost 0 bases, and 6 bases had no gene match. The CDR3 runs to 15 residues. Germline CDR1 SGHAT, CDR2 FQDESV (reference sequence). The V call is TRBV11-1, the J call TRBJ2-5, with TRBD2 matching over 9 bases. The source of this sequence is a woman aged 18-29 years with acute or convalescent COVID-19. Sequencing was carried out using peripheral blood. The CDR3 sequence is CASSLAVAGVWTQYF. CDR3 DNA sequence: TGTGCCAGCAGCTTAGCTGTAGCGGGAGTGTGGACCCAGTACTTC.